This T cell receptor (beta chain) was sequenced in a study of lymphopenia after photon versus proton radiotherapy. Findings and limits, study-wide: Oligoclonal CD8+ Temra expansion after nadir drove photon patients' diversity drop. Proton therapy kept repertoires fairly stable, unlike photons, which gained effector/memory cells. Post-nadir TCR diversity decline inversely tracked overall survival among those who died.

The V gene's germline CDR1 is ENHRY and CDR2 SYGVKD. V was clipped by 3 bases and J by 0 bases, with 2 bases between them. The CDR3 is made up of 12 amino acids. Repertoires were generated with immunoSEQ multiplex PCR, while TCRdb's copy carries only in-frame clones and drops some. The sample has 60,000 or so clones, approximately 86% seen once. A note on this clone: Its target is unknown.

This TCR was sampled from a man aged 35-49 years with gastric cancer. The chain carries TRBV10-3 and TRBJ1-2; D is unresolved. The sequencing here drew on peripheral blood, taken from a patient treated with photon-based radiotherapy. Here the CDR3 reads CAISDSNYGYTF. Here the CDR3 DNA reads TGTGCCATCAGTGATTCTAACTATGGCTACACCTTC.